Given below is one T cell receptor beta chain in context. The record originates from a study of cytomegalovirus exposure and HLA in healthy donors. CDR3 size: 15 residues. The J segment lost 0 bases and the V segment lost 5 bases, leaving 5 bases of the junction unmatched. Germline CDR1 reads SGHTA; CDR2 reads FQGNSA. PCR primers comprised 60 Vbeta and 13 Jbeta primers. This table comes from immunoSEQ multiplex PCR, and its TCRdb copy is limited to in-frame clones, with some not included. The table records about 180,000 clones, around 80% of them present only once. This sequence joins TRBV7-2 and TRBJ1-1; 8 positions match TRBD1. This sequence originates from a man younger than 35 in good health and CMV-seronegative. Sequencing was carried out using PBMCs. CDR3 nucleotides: TGTGCCAGCAGCCACCAGGGGGCAATGAACACTGAAGCTTTCTTT. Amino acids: CASSHQGAMNTEAFF.